The next 21 T cell receptor beta chains were all read from a single sample in a study of OX40 agonist ivuxolimab in advanced cancers. Library method: the immunoSEQ multiplex PCR assay. TCRdb took over this immuneACCESS table, retaining in-frame rearrangements with V and J assigned. Such tables are incomplete; in checked studies, under half of the missing clones stem from an unresolved V gene, and the remainder is unexplained. Recorded for this sample are around 80,000 clones; 65% to 90% of them occurred a single time. The biggest ten clones account for less than 4% of the sample. Sequenced here: CD4+ or CD8+ T cells sorted from blood, sampled in a trial of the OX40 agonist ivuxolimab. These receptors originate from an adult with an advanced solid tumor such as melanoma, head and neck, liver or kidney cancer.

This clone was counted only a few times. This sequence joins TRBV9 and TRBJ1-2; weak D call: TRBD1 (5 bases). V gave up 5 bases and J gave up 7 bases, with 9 bases separating them. Per germline, CDR1 SGDLS and CDR2 YYNGEE. This CDR3 contains 11 residues. DNA of the CDR3: TGTGCCAGCAGGCCCAGGGCTGGCTACACCTTC. This sequence encodes CASRPRAGYTF.

This rearrangement joins TRBV5-1 to TRBJ2-3; D is unclear. Germline CDR1 reads SGHRS; CDR2 reads YFSETQ. The CDR3 length is 15 residues. Trimming took off 4 bases at V and 2 bases at J, with 14 bases between the two ends. CDR3: CASSPWLAPTDTQYF. In DNA, the CDR3 is TGCGCCAGCAGCCCCTGGTTGGCGCCCACAGATACGCAGTATTTT.

The chain is built from TRBV27 and TRBJ2-7, with a tentative D call TRBD2 (5 bases). The CDR3 sequence is 17 residues long. Trimming pared 2 bases from V and 1 base from J, leaving 18 bases between. CDR1 is MNHEY and CDR2 is SMNVEV in the germline V gene (reference sequence). The CDR3 protein is CASSLEGASRASYEQYF. Here the CDR3 DNA reads TGTGCCAGCAGTTTAGAGGGCGCTAGCCGAGCTTCCTACGAGCAGTACTTC.

V and J are TRBV2 and TRBJ1-1; no reliable D call. CDR1 is SNHLY, CDR2 FYNNEI, per germline. V lost 1 base, J lost 1 base, and 10 bases lay in between. The CDR3 extends over 15 amino acids. CDR3: CASSEEVGRNTEAFF. The CDR3 DNA sequence: TGTGCCAGCAGTGAAGAGGTAGGGCGGAACACTGAAGCTTTCTTT. The whole variable domain, remainder taken from reference TRBV2 and TRBJ1-1, is EPEVTQTPSHQVTQMGQEVILRCVPISNHLYFYWYRQILGQKVEFLVSFYNNEISEKSEIFDDQFSVERPDGSNFTLKIRSTKLEDSAMYFCASSEEVGRNTEAFFGQGTRLTVV.

In this sample, this clone turned up a few times. The chain is built from TRBV9 and TRBJ2-5; unclear D gene. The germline V and J ends were trimmed by 2 bases and 3 bases, with 8 bases remaining between them. Germline V CDR1 and CDR2: SGDLS, YYNGEE. The CDR3 covers 13 residues. CDR3 DNA: TGTGCCAGCAGCGTGGGCCAGGAAGAGACCCAGTACTTC. This translates into CASSVGQEETQYF.

The V call is TRBV19, the J call TRBJ2-7; TRBD1 agrees at 9 bases. The trim removed 6 bases at V and 5 bases at J, leaving 11 bases unmatched. Germline loops: CDR1 LNHDA, CDR2 SQIVND (reference sequence). This CDR3 region has 15 residues. The CDR3 reads CASRNRQGGLNEQYF. In DNA form, the CDR3 reads TGTGCCAGTAGGAATAGACAGGGGGGGTTGAACGAGCAGTACTTC.

The chain combines TRBV5-1 with TRBJ1-2, with D hard to call. From germline, CDR1 is SGHRS and CDR2 YFSETQ. Deletions cut 0 bases from V and 4 bases from J, with 10 bases between. The CDR3 has 14 amino acids. Here the CDR3 reads CASSLEVGAYGYTF. CDR3 DNA sequence: TGCGCCAGCAGCTTGGAGGTGGGCGCCTATGGCTACACCTTC.

The rearrangement links TRBV27 to TRBJ1-6; 7 bases align to TRBD1. Germline assignment: CDR1 MNHEY and CDR2 SMNVEV (reference sequence). CDR3 size: 18 residues. V lost 5 bases, J lost 0 bases, and 10 bases stayed unmatched. The CDR3 reads CASSLAGQASSYNSPLHF. The CDR3 DNA reads TGTGCCAGCAGTCTAGCTGGACAGGCCTCCTCCTATAATTCACCCCTCCACTTT.

The chain uses TRBV6-1 and TRBJ2-3; 8 bases match TRBD2. CDR3 length: 16 residues. The V and J ends lost 4 bases and 5 bases, in that order; junction bases with no gene match: 11. Germline V gene data show CDR1 as MNHNS and CDR2 as SASEGT. This CDR3 is CASSVRGGATQDTQYF. CDR3 sequence (DNA): TGTGCCAGCAGTGTACGGGGGGGGGCCACACAAGATACGCAGTATTTT.

In its sample, this clone was seen a few times. V is TRBV5-1 and J is TRBJ2-1; TRBD2 aligns across 7 bases. There are 15 residues in the CDR3. Germline values: CDR1 SGHRS, CDR2 YFSETQ. Trimming cost V 0 bases and J 7 bases; bases outside gene matches: 7. Here the CDR3 reads CASSLGGTTINEQFF. In DNA form, the CDR3 reads TGCGCCAGCAGCTTGGGAGGGACTACAATAAATGAGCAGTTCTTC.

V is TRBV6-5 and J is TRBJ1-1; TRBD1 aligns across 9 bases. V dropped 6 bases and J dropped 5; count of bases not matched to a gene: 10. The CDR3 extends over 15 amino acids. Germline loops: CDR1 MNHEY, CDR2 SVGAGI. The CDR3 spells CASSPPQGAVTEAFF. CDR3 coding DNA: TGTGCCAGCAGCCCACCACAGGGGGCGGTTACTGAAGCTTTCTTT.

The chain joins TRBV30 to TRBJ2-7; TRBD1 might be the D (5 bases). Trimming cost V 5 bases and J 3 bases, with 8 bases left between them. This CDR3 is 11 amino acids long. Germline assignment: CDR1 GTSNPN and CDR2 SVGIG (reference sequence). The CDR3 DNA reads TGTGCCTGGGCAGACAGCTACGAGCAGTACTTC. This encodes CAWADSYEQYF. The full variable domain, its missing parts supplied by reference TRBV30 and TRBJ2-7, is SQTIHQWPATLVQPVGSPLSLECTVEGTSNPNLYWYRQAAGRGLQLLFYSVGIGQISSEVPQNLSASRPQDRQFILSSKKLLLSDSGFYLCAWADSYEQYFGPGTRLTVT.

The chain combines TRBV6-5 with TRBJ2-7, with 9 positions matching TRBD1. After removal of 2 bases from V and 2 bases from J, the junction contained 4 bases not matched to a gene. Germline V CDR1 and CDR2: MNHEY, SVGAGI. This CDR3 spans 15 amino acids. Here the CDR3 reads CASSYAQGAAYEQYF. CDR3 coding DNA: TGTGCCAGCAGTTACGCACAGGGGGCGGCCTACGAGCAGTACTTC.

V usage is TRBV5-1 and J usage is TRBJ2-1; 9 bases agree with TRBD1. CDR3 size: 15 residues. Per the germline V gene, CDR1 is SGHRS and CDR2 is YFSETQ. The J segment lost 7 bases and the V segment lost 4 bases, leaving 9 bases of the junction unmatched. CDR3 sequence: CASSMEGQGLNEQFF. The CDR3 DNA sequence: TGCGCCAGCAGCATGGAAGGACAGGGGCTAAATGAGCAGTTCTTC.

The rearrangement links TRBV6-5 to TRBJ1-2; 7 bases agree with TRBD1. The CDR3 runs 13 residues. With 6 bases clipped from V and 2 bases from J, the junction kept 3 bases outside the gene matches. Germline values: CDR1 MNHEY, CDR2 SVGAGI. For the CDR3, the DNA is TGTGCCAGCAGCCAGACAGGGAACTATGGCTACACCTTC. Its translation is CASSQTGNYGYTF.

This clone was recorded only once. The chain is built from TRBV27 and TRBJ2-5; D possibly corresponds to TRBD1 (5 bases). Germline V lookup: CDR1 MNHEY, CDR2 SMNVEV (reference sequence). The germline V and J ends were trimmed by 3 bases and 4 bases, with 15 bases remaining between them. CDR3 length equals 15 residues. The chain's CDR3 is CASSLATRARETQYF. In nucleotides, the CDR3 is TGTGCCAGCAGTTTGGCGACCAGGGCAAGAGAGACCCAGTACTTC.

The chain joins TRBV10-2 to TRBJ1-1; D perhaps matches TRBD1 (6 bases). The CDR3 consists of 12 residues. The V and J ends lost 10 bases and 1 base respectively, with 10 bases between them. The germline gives CDR1 WSHSY, CDR2 SAAADI. CDR3 sequence reads: CAIRTANTEAFF. CDR3 sequence (DNA): TGCGCCATCCGGACAGCGAACACTGAAGCTTTCTTT.

This clone was seen just once. V and J are TRBV9 and TRBJ1-2; D remains unclear. The CDR3 is made up of 16 amino acids. The germline CDR1 and CDR2 sequences are SGDLS and YYNGEE. V was shortened by 7 bases and J by 0 bases, with 19 bases between the two germline ends. Here the CDR3 reads CASSLEGRSTNYGYTF. The CDR3 region has the DNA TGTGCCAGCTCCCTAGAGGGCAGGAGTACTAACTATGGCTACACCTTC. Full variable domain (rest looked up from reference TRBV9 and TRBJ1-2): DSGVTQTPKHLITATGQRVTLRCSPRSGDLSVYWYQQSLDQGLQFLIQYYNGEERAKGNILERFSAQQFPDLHSELNLSSLELGDSALYFCASSLEGRSTNYGYTFGSGTRLTVV.

The chain joins TRBV5-5 to TRBJ1-1, with unresolved D. V was cut by 4 bases and J by 2 bases, with 6 bases left in between. Germline values: CDR1 SGHKS, CDR2 YYEKEE (reference sequence). This CDR3 spans 12 amino acids. CDR3 in DNA: TGTGCCAGCAGCCTGGTTAACACTGAAGCTTTCTTT. Protein product: CASSLVNTEAFF.

V usage is TRBV19 and J usage is TRBJ1-2; TRBD1 agrees at 7 bases. The CDR3 length is 16 residues. The germline CDR1 and CDR2 sequences are LNHDA and SQIVND (reference sequence). Trimming took 5 bases from V and 3 from J; bases not matched to a gene: 12. The CDR3 spells CASSSRGTDDDYGYTF. CDR3 nucleotide sequence: TGTGCCAGTAGTTCAAGAGGGACAGACGATGACTATGGCTACACCTTC.

V and J are TRBV25-1 and TRBJ2-3, with 8 bases lining up with TRBD1. This CDR3 contains 17 residues. The germline CDR1 and CDR2 sequences are MGHDK and SYGVNS. J gave up 4 bases and V 1 base, and 10 bases lay outside the gene matches. The DNA of the CDR3 is TGTGCCAGCAGTGAATTAGGTCAGGGGGCTACCTCAGATACGCAGTATTTT. Its translation is CASSELGQGATSDTQYF. The full variable domain, its missing parts supplied by reference TRBV25-1 and TRBJ2-3, is EADIYQTPRYLVIGTGKKITLECSQTMGHDKMYWYQQDPGMELHLIHYSYGVNSTEKGDLSSESTVSRIRTEHFPLTLESARPSHTSQYLCASSELGQGATSDTQYFGPGTRLTVL.